Here is one TCR beta chain with its context. Its antigen is as yet unknown. This entry comes from a study of T cell repertoires in cytomegalovirus infection. Study in general: HLA-C-restricted CMV epitopes, recently identified, and well-studied HLA-B-restricted ones were used by the study. Based on public TCR beta signatures, there were indications of CMV infection and of a matching HLA type.

The CDR3 contains 16 residues. The germline gives CDR1 SGHRS, CDR2 YFSETQ. V gave up 3 bases and J gave up 1 base, with 14 bases separating them. Study-wide findings and caveats: It was HLA-C-restricted CMV-specific TCR beta clonotypes that dominated the response ex vivo. Based on cumulative public TCR beta family frequency, carriers of CMV plus the relevant HLA were identified.

MiXCR, run by TCRdb on the reads, gives a single entry per CDR3 protein. The table shows about a million distinct CDR3 sequences, with roughly a third occurring only once. The genes are TRBV5-1 and TRBJ2-1; TRBD2 might be the D (6 bases). The sequence was collected from a human donor in good health (CMV status not recorded). Some clones in this sample may be carry-over from other donors' samples. The starting material was cultured CD8+ T cells from PBMCs, obtained from culture after CMV antigen stimulation. This chain's CDR3 is CASSWAKEGSYNEQFF. The CDR3 DNA is TGCGCCAGCAGCTGGGCTAAGGAGGGTTCCTACAATGAGCAGTTCTTC.